The clone carrying this T cell receptor (beta chain) was counted many times. Its antigen remains unidentified. Hyperthyroidism had been newly diagnosed in patients aged 18 to 65, and its duration was under 2 months. In making diagnoses, clinical symptoms, serum thyroxine and TRAb, thyroid ultrasound and orbital computed tomography were all used. This CDR3 is built from 15 residues. V shed 2 bases and J 4 bases; nucleotides not matched to a gene: 8. Germline V gene sequence: CDR1 MNHNY, CDR2 SVGAGI (reference sequence). The data originate from a study of T cells in Graves' hyperthyroidism and ophthalmopathy. Findings and limits, study-wide: Most thyroid clonotypes that were expanded above 0.001 also turned up in blood. Ophthalmopathy was predicted by the model a median of around 5.9 months ahead of onset.

Using RNA transcripts as the source, TCR beta CDR3 regions were amplified. With the HTBI primer set, the TCR CDR3 went through a first round of RT-PCR. MiXCR, run by TCRdb on the multiplex PCR reads, gives a single entry per CDR3 protein. The sample holds a few hundred thousand distinct CDR3 sequences, 46% seen once. The sequenced sample consisted of peripheral blood or thyroid tissue (not recorded which). The TCR comes from a woman younger than 35 with Graves' hyperthyroidism. This chain joins TRBV6-6 and TRBJ2-7; 7 positions match TRBD2. This CDR3 reads CASSYVGEGPYEQYF. In DNA form, the CDR3 reads TGTGCCAGCAGTTACGTTGGGGAGGGCCCGTACGAGCAGTACTTC.